This T cell receptor delta chain was documented in a study of Vδ1+ human thymocytes. Points from the study as a whole: Highly polyclonal TRG and TRD repertoires with Gaussian CDR3 length distributions appeared in thymus. Thymic delta-chain repertoires held roughly 18% Vdelta2 sequences and few Vdelta3, despite high sort purity.

This clone turned up a few times. The antigen is unknown. Trimming removed 1 base from V and 3 bases from J; junction bases left unmatched: 20. Germline CDR1 is TSWWSYY and CDR2 is QGS. This CDR3 spans 20 amino acids. Sequences come from RNA converted to cDNA by reverse transcription. Multiplex PCR used pooled V-gene forward primers and a constant-region reverse primer to amplify CDR3s. TCRdb fed the multiplex PCR reads to CATT. The data show 54,000 or so delta-chain clones, about 16% seen once. The sorted cells were CD3+ Vdelta1+ Vdelta2- thymocytes from alphabeta-depleted thymus. J is TRDJ1 and V is TRDV1, with TRDD3 matching over 7 bases. Sequenced: Vdelta1+ gamma-delta thymocytes from the thymus. The subset: FACS-sorted CD3+ TCRalphabeta- TCRVdelta1+ TCRVdelta2- thymocytes. The origin of this receptor is a boy less than two years old who had congenital heart surgery. This CDR3 reads CALGEPYFPDLYWGSDKLIF. As DNA, the CDR3 is TGTGCTCTTGGGGAACCTTACTTCCCCGACCTGTACTGGGGATCCGATAAACTCATCTTT.